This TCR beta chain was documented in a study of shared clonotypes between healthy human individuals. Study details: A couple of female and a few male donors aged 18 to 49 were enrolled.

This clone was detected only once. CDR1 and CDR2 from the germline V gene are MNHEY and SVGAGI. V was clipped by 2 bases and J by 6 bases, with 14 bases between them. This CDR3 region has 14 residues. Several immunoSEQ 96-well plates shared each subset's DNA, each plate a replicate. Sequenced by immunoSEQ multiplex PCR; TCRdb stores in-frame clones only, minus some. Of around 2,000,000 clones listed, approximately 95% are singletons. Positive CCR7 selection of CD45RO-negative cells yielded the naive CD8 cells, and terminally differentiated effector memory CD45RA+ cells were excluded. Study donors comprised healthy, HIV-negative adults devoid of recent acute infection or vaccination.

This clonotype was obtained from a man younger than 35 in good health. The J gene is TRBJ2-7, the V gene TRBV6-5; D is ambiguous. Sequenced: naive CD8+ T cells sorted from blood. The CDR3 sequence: CASSYHLSPGEQYF. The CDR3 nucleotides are TGTGCCAGCAGTTACCACCTGAGCCCTGGCGAGCAGTACTTC.